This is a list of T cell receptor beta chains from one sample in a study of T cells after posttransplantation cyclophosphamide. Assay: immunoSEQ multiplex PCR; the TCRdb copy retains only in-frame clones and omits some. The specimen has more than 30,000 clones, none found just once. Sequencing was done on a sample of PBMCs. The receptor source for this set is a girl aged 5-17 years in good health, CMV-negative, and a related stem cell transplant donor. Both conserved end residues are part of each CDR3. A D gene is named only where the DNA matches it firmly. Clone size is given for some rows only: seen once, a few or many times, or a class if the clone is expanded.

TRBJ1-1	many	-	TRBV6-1	TGTGCCAGCAGTGCTGAAGAGTGGAACACTGAAGCTTTCTTT	CASSAEEWNTEAFF
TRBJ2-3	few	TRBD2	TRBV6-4	TGTGCCAGCAGTGACTCGGGGACTAGCGGCACAGATACGCAGTATTTT	CASSDSGTSGTDTQYF
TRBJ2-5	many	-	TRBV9	TGTGCCAGCAGCGCCAACCAAGAGACCCAGTACTTC	CASSANQETQYF
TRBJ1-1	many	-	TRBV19	TGTGCCAGTACCGGATATGACAGGGAAGCTTTCTTT	CASTGYDREAFF
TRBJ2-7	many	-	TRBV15	TGTGCCACCAGCAGATCGGACAGTACCACCTACGAGCAGTACTTC	CATSRSDSTTYEQYF
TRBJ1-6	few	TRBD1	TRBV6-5	TGTGCCAGCACCGGACAGGGATTAAATTCACCCCTCCACTTT	CASTGQGLNSPLHF
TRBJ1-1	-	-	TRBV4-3	TGCGCCAGCAGCCAAGTCGGGACTCGGGGGACTGAAGCTTTCTTT	CASSQVGTRGTEAFF
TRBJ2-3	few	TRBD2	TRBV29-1	TGCAGCGGGGGAGGGATAACTAGCACAGATACGCAGTATTTT	CSGGGITSTDTQYF
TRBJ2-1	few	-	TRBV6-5	TGTGCCAGCCGCCCCCCCTCCCGAGTCAATGAGCAGTTCTTC	CASRPPSRVNEQFF
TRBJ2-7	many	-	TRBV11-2	TGTGCCAGCAGTACGAAAGGAGCGGCCCTCTCCTACGAGCAGTACTTC	CASSTKGAALSYEQYF
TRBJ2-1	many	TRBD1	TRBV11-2	TGTGCCAGCAGCCGGACAGGGGGCAATGAGCAGTTCTTC	CASSRTGGNEQFF
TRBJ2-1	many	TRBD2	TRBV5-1	TGCGCCAGCAGCTTGAGTCAGCGGGGGGGCGGGGATGAGCAGTTCTTC	CASSLSQRGGGDEQFF
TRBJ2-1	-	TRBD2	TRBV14	TGTGCCAGCAGCCACGGTCTTTGGCGGGAGGGCCACAATGAGCAGTTCTTC	CASSHGLWREGHNEQFF
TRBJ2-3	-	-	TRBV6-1	TGTGCCAGCAGTGGGACAGTCGCAGATACGCAGTATTTT	CASSGTVADTQYF
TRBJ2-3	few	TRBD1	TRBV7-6	TGTGCCAGCAGCCTACGACAGGGTCCACTTCTGGGCACAGATACGCAGTATTTT	CASSLRQGPLLGTDTQYF
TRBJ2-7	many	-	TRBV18	TGTGCCAGCTCACGCGGAGGGGTAGGGAGCGAGCAGTACTTC	CASSRGGVGSEQYF